Presented here are 28 T cell receptor beta chains from one specimen sequenced in a study of PD-1 blockade in classical Hodgkin lymphoma. Measured with immunoSEQ multiplex PCR; TCRdb has only the in-frame clones, and not every one. The sample yields about 15,000 clones, 70% to 90% seen once. All patients experienced relapse after autologous stem cell transplantation, and brentuximab vedotin exposure was variable. Magnetic negative selection purified CD4+ T cells from thawed PBMCs. The sequences come from CD4+ T cells from blood, collected at baseline. These receptor sequences come from a human donor with classical Hodgkin lymphoma.

The CDR3 nucleotides are TGTGCCAGCAGCCCTCTTTGGATAGCGGACAATGAGCAGTTCTTC. Its protein is CASSPLWIADNEQFF. The chain recombines TRBV7-2 with TRBJ2-1, with D perhaps matching TRBD2 (6 bases). This CDR3 has 15 residues. Trimming removed 5 bases at V and 5 bases at J, with 16 bases between. Per germline, CDR1 SGHTA and CDR2 FQGNSA.

The chain combines TRBV7-8 with TRBJ2-7; 7 positions match TRBD2. Trimming cost V 0 bases and J 0 bases; bases outside gene matches: 11. Germline lookup yields CDR1 SGHVS and CDR2 FQNEAQ. The CDR3 length is 18 residues. CDR3 coding DNA: TGTGCCAGCAGCTTAGCGGCTAGCGGCGTACTCCTCTCCTACGAGCAGTACTTC. Its protein product is CASSLAASGVLLSYEQYF.

The rearrangement joins TRBV10-3 to TRBJ1-1, with D possibly TRBD1 on 5 matching bases. The CDR3 loop spans 13 amino acids. V lost 3 bases and J lost 6, with 11 bases in between. CDR1 is ENHRY, CDR2 SYGVKD, per germline. As DNA, the CDR3 is TGTGCCATCAGTGAAACAGGTGACGCTGAAGCTTTCTTT. Amino acid sequence: CAISETGDAEAFF.

This chain links TRBV5-4 with TRBJ1-2; the match to TRBD1 covers 11 bases. The CDR3 has 16 residues. With V trimmed by 4 bases and J by 2 bases, 7 bases remained unmatched. Looked up from germline, CDR1 is SGHNT and CDR2 is YYREEE (reference sequence). CDR3 sequence: CASSKYGTGGNYGYTF. The CDR3 DNA sequence: TGTGCCAGCAGCAAATACGGGACAGGGGGAAACTATGGCTACACCTTC.

The J gene is TRBJ1-5, the V gene TRBV6-6; D gene unclear. Germline assignment: CDR1 MNHNY and CDR2 SVGAGI (reference sequence). Deletions cut 0 bases from V and 0 bases from J, with 6 bases between. The CDR3 extends over 15 amino acids. CDR3 sequence (DNA): TGTGCCAGCAGTTACTCGATCTCTAGCAATCAGCCCCAGCATTTT. This sequence encodes CASSYSISSNQPQHF.

This clone was detected only a few times. The chain joins TRBV9 to TRBJ1-4; D call uncertain. CDR1 SGDLS and CDR2 YYNGEE come from the germline V gene. This CDR3 contains 14 residues. The V and J ends lost 4 bases and 0 bases respectively, with 7 bases between them. The CDR3 DNA follows: TGTGCCAGCAGCCGAGTTGCAACTAATGAAAAACTGTTTTTT. Encoded protein: CASSRVATNEKLFF.

This rearrangement joins TRBV5-4 to TRBJ1-4; tentatively, D is TRBD1 (5 bases). CDR1 is SGHNT, CDR2 YYREEE, per germline (reference sequence). The CDR3 has 17 residues. Trimming took 0 bases from V and 1 from J, leaving 13 bases between them. The CDR3 DNA follows: TGTGCCAGCAGCTTGGCTGGGGGATACAGAACTAATGAAAAACTGTTTTTT. This translates into CASSLAGGYRTNEKLFF.

Here the CDR3 DNA reads TGTGCCAGCAGCCTCGGGGCCTCTTACAATGAGCAGTTCTTC. Translation gives CASSLGASYNEQFF. This chain joins TRBV6-1 and TRBJ2-1; the D call may be TRBD1 or TRBD2 (5 bases each). Germline V gives CDR1 MNHNS, CDR2 SASEGT. The CDR3 sequence is 14 residues long. Trimming left V 6 bases short and J 4 bases short, with 13 bases between.

This chain joins TRBV11-2 and TRBJ2-1; the match to TRBD2 covers 8 bases. J lost 7 bases, V lost 4 bases, and 12 bases had no gene match. This CDR3 contains 16 residues. Germline lookup yields CDR1 SGHAT and CDR2 FQNNGV. CDR3 DNA: TGTGCCAGCAGCTCTAGGGTGGCCGGGAGGGGAAATGAGCAGTTCTTC. It yields the protein CASSSRVAGRGNEQFF.

V usage is TRBV12-2 and J usage is TRBJ2-7; the DNA was not used to check the table's D call, TRBD2. TRBV12-2 is listed as a pseudogene. The CDR3 covers 15 residues. For the CDR3, the DNA is TGTGCAAGTCGCTTAGTACTAGCGGAGGCCTACGAGCAGTACTTC. It encodes CASRLVLAEAYEQYF.

The chain employs TRBV6-5 and TRBJ1-1; TRBD1 might be the D (6 bases). V lost 2 bases, J lost 6 bases, and 13 bases lay in between. This CDR3 is 14 amino acids long. Germline V gene data show CDR1 as MNHEY and CDR2 as SVGAGI. CDR3: CASSYAGVFAEAFF. As DNA, the CDR3 is TGTGCCAGCAGTTACGCAGGGGTCTTTGCTGAAGCTTTCTTT.

The chain couples TRBV19 to TRBJ1-5, with 7 bases lining up with TRBD1. The junction had 11 bases not matched to a gene; V was cut back by 3 bases and J by 9 bases. Germline CDR1 and CDR2: LNHDA and SQIVND (reference sequence). This CDR3 is 15 amino acids long. The CDR3 DNA sequence: TGTGCCAGTAGTATTCTGGGACAGCACAGAGGGCCCCAGCATTTT. Protein sequence: CASSILGQHRGPQHF. Full variable domain (missing parts from reference TRBV19 and TRBJ1-5): DGGITQSPKYLFRKEGQNVTLSCEQNLNHDAMYWYRQDPGQGLRLIYYSQIVNDFQKGDIAEGYSVSREKKESFPLTVTSAQKNPTAFYLCASSILGQHRGPQHFGDGTRLSIL.

In nucleotides, the CDR3 is TGTGCCAGCCGGACTAGCGGGAGGGCTGGTGAGCAGTTCTTC. It is translated as CASRTSGRAGEQFF. The chain employs TRBV4-2 and TRBJ2-1; 15 bases match TRBD2. J was trimmed by 9 bases and V by 8 bases; bases with no gene match: 5. The CDR3 sequence is 14 residues long. CDR1 and CDR2 (germline): LGHNA, YNFKEQ.

This clone turned up a few times. This rearrangement joins TRBV10-3 to TRBJ1-2; 7 nucleotides agree with TRBD1. The germline gives CDR1 ENHRY, CDR2 SYGVKD. The CDR3 runs to 15 residues. V trimming: 3 bases; J trimming: 3 bases; junction bases outside the gene matches: 7. CDR3 DNA: TGTGCCATCAGTGAAAGACCCGGGACAGACTATGGCTACACCTTC. Amino acid sequence: CAISERPGTDYGYTF.

This clone was seen only a few times. The chain recombines TRBV4-1 with TRBJ1-2, with D possibly TRBD1 on 5 matching bases. From germline, CDR1 is MGHRA and CDR2 YSYEKL. V was shortened by 3 bases and J by 4 bases, with 12 bases between the two germline ends. The CDR3 sequence is 14 residues long. CDR3 nucleotide sequence: TGCGCCAGCAGCCACCAGGGCTGGGGCTATGGCTACACCTTC. Encoded protein: CASSHQGWGYGYTF.

This rearrangement joins TRBV20-1 to TRBJ2-3; D is undetermined. V was clipped by 6 bases and J by 5 bases, with 9 bases between them. The CDR3 extends over 11 amino acids. Germline assignment: CDR1 DFQATT and CDR2 SNEGSKA (reference sequence). The CDR3 spells CSAEPRDTQYF. The CDR3, as DNA: TGCAGTGCCGAACCAAGAGATACGCAGTATTTT.

The chain uses TRBV5-4 and TRBJ2-5; TRBD2 matches at 10 bases. CDR3 length equals 18 residues. Germline CDR1 and CDR2: SGHNT and YYREEE (reference sequence). The ends lost 6 bases at V and 0 bases at J; junction bases unmatched: 14. CDR3 in amino acids: CASTYGTSVVTNQETQYF. Here the CDR3 DNA reads TGTGCCAGCACCTATGGGACTAGCGTAGTAACGAACCAAGAGACCCAGTACTTC.

This chain joins TRBV6-6 and TRBJ2-7; possibly TRBD1 or TRBD2 for D (5 bases each). The CDR3 sequence is 15 residues long. The germline CDR1 and CDR2 sequences are MNHNY and SVGAGI (reference sequence). V was trimmed by 7 bases and J by 2 bases, leaving 18 bases between them. CDR3 loop: CASTGETGLAYEQYF. In DNA form, the CDR3 reads TGTGCCAGCACCGGGGAAACAGGTCTTGCCTACGAGCAGTACTTC.

The chain combines TRBV7-9 with TRBJ1-1; D is perhaps TRBD1 (5 bases). The V gene lost 1 base and the J gene lost 3 bases, with 12 bases spanning the gap. This CDR3 is built from 15 residues. Looked up from germline, CDR1 is SEHNR and CDR2 is FQNEAQ (reference sequence). The chain's CDR3 is CASSLETLGDTEAFF. Here the CDR3 DNA reads TGTGCCAGCAGCTTAGAGACTCTGGGGGACACTGAAGCTTTCTTT.

This clone was picked up one time. The chain employs TRBV5-1 and TRBJ2-3, with D unclear. V lost 0 bases and J lost 2, with 10 bases in between. This CDR3 region has 15 residues. The V gene's germline CDR1 is SGHRS and CDR2 YFSETQ. The CDR3 bases are TGCGCCAGCAGCTTGGTTATGAGTCACACAGATACGCAGTATTTT. This encodes CASSLVMSHTDTQYF. The full variable domain, in which reference TRBV5-1 and TRBJ2-3 provide the parts outside the CDR3, is KAGVTQTPRYLIKTRGQQVTLSCSPISGHRSVSWYQQTPGQGLQFLFEYFSETQRNKGNFPGRFSGRQFSNSRSEMNVSTLELGDSALYLCASSLVMSHTDTQYFGPGTRLTVL.

This sequence joins TRBV6-6 and TRBJ2-3, with a possible D match to TRBD1 (5 bases). The V end lost 0 bases, the J end lost 3 bases, and 7 bases lay between the germline ends. The CDR3 consists of 14 residues. CDR1 and CDR2 (germline): MNHNY, SVGAGI (reference sequence). CDR3 DNA: TGTGCCAGCAGTTACTCACCAGGGACAGATACGCAGTATTTT. The encoded protein is CASSYSPGTDTQYF.

The rearrangement links TRBV19 to TRBJ2-2; no clear D gene. The CDR3 consists of 13 residues. The germline CDR1 and CDR2 sequences are LNHDA and SQIVND (reference sequence). V was cut by 7 bases and J by 1 base, with 7 bases left in between. CDR3: CASTSVNTGELFF. The CDR3 region has the DNA TGTGCCAGTACGTCAGTGAACACCGGGGAGCTGTTTTTT.

This clone was seen a few times. The V and J genes are TRBV7-2 and TRBJ1-3; 8 bases are shared with TRBD1. V dropped 1 base and J dropped 4; count of bases not matched to a gene: 6. The germline CDR1 and CDR2 sequences are SGHTA and FQGNSA. The CDR3 totals 16 residues. The CDR3 loop reads CASSLGDRGWGNTIYF. The CDR3 bases are TGTGCCAGCAGCTTAGGTGACAGGGGCTGGGGAAACACCATATATTTT.

The genes are TRBV5-1 and TRBJ2-1, with 13 bases aligning to TRBD2. This CDR3 region has 14 residues. Unmatched junction bases numbered 7, after V lost 4 bases and J lost 12 bases. In germline, CDR1 is SGHRS, CDR2 YFSETQ. Written as DNA, the CDR3 is TGCGCCAGCAGCCCCGGGACTAGCGGGGCTGGGCAGTTCTTC. Translated: CASSPGTSGAGQFF.

J is TRBJ2-2 and V is TRBV2, with a weak D call TRBD2 (5 bases). Looked up from germline, CDR1 is SNHLY and CDR2 is FYNNEI. V gave up 8 bases and J gave up 1 base, with 11 bases separating them. CDR3 size: 14 residues. The CDR3 spells CASQDGLNTGELFF. DNA of the CDR3: TGTGCCAGCCAGGACGGACTGAACACCGGGGAGCTGTTTTTT.

The chain employs TRBV9 and TRBJ2-3; 11 positions match TRBD2. With 0 bases clipped from V and 8 bases from J, the junction kept 11 bases outside the gene matches. The length of the CDR3 is 17 residues. Per the germline V gene, CDR1 is SGDLS and CDR2 is YYNGEE. This CDR3 reads CASSVGTLAGGSGTQYF. The CDR3 bases are TGTGCCAGCAGCGTAGGAACTCTAGCGGGGGGTTCGGGTACGCAGTATTTT.

The chain couples TRBV4-2 to TRBJ1-6; possibly TRBD1 for D (5 bases). Germline CDR1 is LGHNA and CDR2 is YNFKEQ. The CDR3 loop spans 15 amino acids. V was shortened by 0 bases and J by 15 bases, with 18 bases between the two germline ends. The DNA for the CDR3 is TGTGCCAGCAGCCAAGATCGCCATTGGGGGTGGGTCCTCCACTTT. Encoded protein: CASSQDRHWGWVLHF.

The chain has TRBV9 and TRBJ2-2; TRBD1 might be the D (5 bases). This CDR3 has 17 residues. The V and J ends lost 0 bases and 4 bases respectively, with 16 bases between them. Per germline, CDR1 SGDLS and CDR2 YYNGEE. The DNA of the CDR3 is TGTGCCAGCAGCGTAGAAGTTTCAGGGTGGATCACCGGGGAGCTGTTTTTT. Its translation: CASSVEVSGWITGELFF.